A single sample gave rise to the 18 T cell receptor beta chains below, sequenced in a study of blood T cells in healthy people across ages. For the second PCR, which ran for 7 to 11 cycles, a sample-barcoded 5' primer and a J-beta primer mix were used. TCRdb analysed the 5' RACE reads with MiXCR anew, one entry per CDR3 protein. Among approximately 880,000 distinct CDR3 sequences listed, roughly 48% were seen once. Sequencing was carried out using blood. Receptors originate from a man under 40 in good health.

This chain links TRBV29-1 with TRBJ2-4; 10 nucleotides align to TRBD1. The J call may be in error: the DNA end matches TRBJ2-7 better. Germline-derived CDR1 and CDR2 are SQVTM and ANQGSEA. The CDR3 consists of 12 residues. CDR3 coding DNA: TGCAGCGCGGGGACAGGGGAGAACGAGCAGTACTTC. Encoded protein: CSAGTGENEQYF.

Ten or more counts support this clonotype. The chain links TRBV3-1 to TRBJ2-7; 10 nucleotides agree with TRBD2. The V segment lost 3 bases and the J segment 0 bases; nucleotides outside the gene matches: 5. In germline, CDR1 is LGHDT, CDR2 YNNKEL (reference sequence). The CDR3 runs 16 residues. CDR3 sequence reads: CASSQGLAGVSYEQYF. In nucleotides, the CDR3 is TGTGCCAGCAGCCAGGGTCTAGCGGGGGTCTCCTACGAGCAGTACTTC.

This clonotype was seen a handful of times. This chain connects TRBV7-9 to TRBJ2-5, with D unclear. V was shortened by 3 bases and J by 1 base, with 6 bases between the two germline ends. Germline lookup yields CDR1 SEHNR and CDR2 FQNEAQ (reference sequence). This CDR3 has 13 amino acids. CDR3 sequence (DNA): TGTGCCAGCAGCTTCTCCAGCCAAGAGACCCAGTACTTC. Its protein is CASSFSSQETQYF. The full variable domain, its missing parts supplied by reference TRBV7-9 and TRBJ2-5, is DTGVSQNPRHKITKRGQNVTFRCDPISEHNRLYWYRQTLGQGPEFLTYFQNEAQLEKSRLLSDRFSAERPKGSFSTLEIQRTEQGDSAMYLCASSFSSQETQYFGPGTRLLVL.

Comment on this clonotype: At one end, the junction sequence differs from germline, possibly due to a read error. This chain connects TRBV6-1 to TRBJ2-7; D uncertain. Germline CDR1 is MNHNS and CDR2 is SASEGT. The CDR3 contains 15 residues. The CDR3 DNA reads TGTGCCAGCAGTGAAGCGGGCAGGAACTCCTACGAGCATTACTTC. This gives the protein CASSEAGRNSYEHYF.

The J gene is TRBJ1-2, the V gene TRBV7-9, with no clear D. The V and J ends lost 5 bases and 4 bases respectively, with 17 bases between them. Germline V CDR1 and CDR2: SEHNR, FQNEAQ (reference sequence). The CDR3 totals 15 residues. The DNA of the CDR3 is TGTGCCAGCAGCCCCCTCGCCCTCGGGGTCTATGGCTACACCTTC. Its translation: CASSPLALGVYGYTF.

This clonotype has only a few counts. The chain uses TRBV2 and TRBJ2-3, with D maybe TRBD2 (6 bases). Between the trimmed V and J ends, which lost 7 bases and 2 bases, there was a span of 13 bases. The CDR3 extends over 14 amino acids. CDR1 and CDR2 (germline): SNHLY, FYNNEI. Here the CDR3 DNA reads TGTGCCAGCACCGGCGGGGTGAACACAGATACGCAGTATTTT. Amino acids: CASTGGVNTDTQYF.

In this sample, this clonotype turned up many times. V usage is TRBV28 and J usage is TRBJ2-5; 9 nucleotides match TRBD2. With 3 bases clipped from V and 2 bases from J, the junction kept 4 bases outside the gene matches. CDR3 length: 15 residues. Germline CDR1 reads MDHEN; CDR2 reads SYDVKM. CDR3 protein: CASSFRLAEQETQYF. The CDR3 DNA reads TGTGCCAGCAGTTTTCGACTAGCGGAACAAGAGACCCAGTACTTC.

J is TRBJ2-5 and V is TRBV9, with D perhaps being TRBD1 or TRBD2 (5 bases each). Looked up from germline, CDR1 is SGDLS and CDR2 is YYNGEE. V was cut by 2 bases and J by 5 bases, with 25 bases left in between. The CDR3 has 18 residues. Here the CDR3 reads CASSVVFRVGTLGETQYF. CDR3 sequence (DNA): TGTGCCAGCAGCGTTGTTTTTAGGGTCGGGACGTTAGGGGAGACCCAGTACTTC.

The V and J genes are TRBV12-5 and TRBJ2-4, with a possible D match to TRBD2 (5 bases). The CDR3 runs 18 residues. Trimming took 0 bases from V and 1 from J, leaving 16 bases between them. Germline V gene lookup returns CDR1 LGHNT and CDR2 FRNRAP. CDR3 bases: TGTGCTAGTGGTTTGGTACTTGTTCAGCGGCCGGCCAAAAACATTCAGTACTTC. Translating gives CASGLVLVQRPAKNIQYF.

This clonotype occurred a few times. The V and J genes are TRBV15 and TRBJ2-7, with D hard to call. This CDR3 has 12 residues. Germline assignment: CDR1 LNHNV and CDR2 YYDKDF (reference sequence). The V end lost 5 bases, the J end lost 3 bases, and 8 bases lay between the germline ends. CDR3 residues: CATSFSFYEQYF. CDR3 nucleotides: TGTGCCACCAGCTTCTCCTTCTACGAGCAGTACTTC.

CDR3 bases: TGTGCCAGCAGGCGGGGGGAGTGGTCCTACAATGAGCAGTTCTTC. This translates into CASRRGEWSYNEQFF. The chain has TRBV28 and TRBJ2-1; 8 positions agree with TRBD2. CDR1 and CDR2 (germline): MDHEN, SYDVKM. V lost 6 bases to trimming and J lost 1 base; unmatched junction nucleotides: 5. The CDR3 contains 15 residues.

This clonotype came up a few times. The chain carries TRBV28 and TRBJ1-2; D gene unclear. Between the trimmed V and J ends, which lost 7 bases and 8 bases, there was a span of 20 bases. The germline V gene has CDR1 MDHEN and CDR2 SYDVKM. The CDR3 has 14 amino acids. The CDR3 is CASTLPGIGFGYTF. In DNA form, the CDR3 reads TGTGCCAGCACCCTACCGGGGATCGGGTTCGGCTACACCTTC.

The V call is TRBV20-1, the J call TRBJ2-3; D remains ambiguous. The V gene lost 0 bases and the J gene lost 2 bases, with 12 bases spanning the gap. The CDR3 spans 15 residues. Germline CDR1 reads DFQATT; CDR2 reads SNEGSKA (reference sequence). The CDR3, as DNA: TGCAGTGCTAGAGATCTTAGCCTCTCCACAGATACGCAGTATTTT. Protein sequence: CSARDLSLSTDTQYF.

The table lists this clonotype with a few counts. The chain is built from TRBV11-1 and TRBJ2-1; TRBD1 aligns across 7 bases. Germline CDR1 reads SGHAT; CDR2 reads FQDESV (reference sequence). The CDR3 sequence is 15 residues long. J was trimmed by 9 bases and V by 0 bases; bases with no gene match: 8. CDR3 loop: CASSLAKKGAGEQFF. CDR3 DNA: TGTGCCAGCAGCTTAGCGAAGAAGGGGGCCGGTGAGCAGTTCTTC. The whole variable domain, filled in from reference TRBV11-1 and TRBJ2-1, reads EAEVAQSPRYKITEKSQAVAFWCDPISGHATLYWYRQILGQGPELLVQFQDESVVDDSQLPKDRFSAERLKGVDSTLKIQPAELGDSAMYLCASSLAKKGAGEQFFGPGTRLTVL.

This clonotype was counted between two and nine times. V and J are TRBV5-1 and TRBJ1-1; D not certain. CDR3 length: 15 amino acids. The germline gives CDR1 SGHRS, CDR2 YFSETQ. Trimming cost V 4 bases and J 0 bases, with 13 bases left between them. CDR3 nucleotide sequence: TGCGCCAGCAGCGCCCCCGGGAGGGTGAACACTGAAGCTTTCTTT. This codes for CASSAPGRVNTEAFF.

In its sample, this clonotype was seen many times. The J gene is TRBJ2-3, the V gene TRBV7-8; 7 positions match TRBD1. The CDR3 has 15 amino acids. Germline loops: CDR1 SGHVS, CDR2 FQNEAQ. J was trimmed by 3 bases and V by 5 bases; bases with no gene match: 8. The CDR3 coding sequence is TGTGCCAGCAGCCCCGGGACAGTTGGGACAGATACGCAGTATTTT. Its translation: CASSPGTVGTDTQYF.

The chain couples TRBV18 to TRBJ1-5; 8 nucleotides line up with TRBD1. The CDR3 runs 17 residues. Per germline, CDR1 KGHSH and CDR2 LQKENI. V lost 1 base and J lost 3; bases outside the gene matches: 8. The CDR3 loop is CASSPQAATGVNQPQHF. CDR3 coding DNA: TGTGCCAGCTCACCACAGGCCGCGACAGGGGTCAATCAGCCCCAGCATTTT.

There are many counts of this clonotype. V usage is TRBV20-1 and J usage is TRBJ1-1; D unresolved. Trimming left V 3 bases short and J 0 bases short, with 11 bases between. The CDR3 covers 14 residues. Germline V gene data show CDR1 as DFQATT and CDR2 as SNEGSKA (reference sequence). CDR3 sequence: CSASSAVLNTEAFF. The CDR3 region has the DNA TGCAGTGCTAGTTCGGCGGTCTTGAACACTGAAGCTTTCTTT.